The 27 T cell receptor beta chains reported below all come from one sample, sequenced in a study of T cell clones after liver transplantation. TCRdb keeps only in-frame clones here, not all; method: immunoSEQ multiplex PCR. The profile shows roughly 100,000 clones, around 86% of them singletons. The specimen comprised CD4+ T cells from blood, sampled before liver transplant. These receptors were taken from a human donor who received a liver transplant.

The chain has TRBV5-1 and TRBJ2-7; D may be TRBD1 or TRBD2 (5 bases each). CDR1 is SGHRS, CDR2 YFSETQ, per germline. V lost 0 bases and J lost 3, with 10 bases in between. The CDR3 covers 14 residues. CDR3 protein: CASSLGGENYEQYF. In nucleotides, the CDR3 is TGCGCCAGCAGCTTGGGAGGGGAGAACTACGAGCAGTACTTC.

The chain couples TRBV5-1 to TRBJ2-3, with 8 bases identical to TRBD2. This CDR3 spans 17 amino acids. Germline V gives CDR1 SGHRS, CDR2 YFSETQ. V was pared by 4 bases and J by 5 bases, with 15 bases of the junction left unmatched. The CDR3 nucleotides are TGCGCCAGCAGCCCTGGCCTGGTAGCGGGAAAGGTAGATACGCAGTATTTT. Translating gives CASSPGLVAGKVDTQYF.

CDR3 nucleotides: TGTGCCAGCAGCTTAAGTTATGCAGGGGCGACTGGAAACACCATATATTTT. This codes for CASSLSYAGATGNTIYF. The genes are TRBV11-2 and TRBJ1-3, with TRBD1 as a possible D gene (6 bases). This CDR3 spans 17 amino acids. V was pared by 2 bases and J by 2 bases, with 16 bases between. Germline V gives CDR1 SGHAT, CDR2 FQNNGV.

The chain carries TRBV2 and TRBJ2-3; 10 bases are shared with TRBD1. The CDR3 runs to 15 residues. The germline V gene has CDR1 SNHLY and CDR2 FYNNEI. The trim removed 0 bases at V and 4 bases at J, leaving 1 base unmatched. CDR3 nucleotides: TGTGCCAGCAGTGAAGCGACAGGGGGCGCAGATACGCAGTATTTT. Its protein product is CASSEATGGADTQYF.

The chain carries TRBV5-8 and TRBJ1-1, with D possibly being TRBD1 (6 bases). The CDR3 is 16 residues long. V lost 5 bases, J lost 1 base, and 18 bases lay in between. Germline assignment: CDR1 SGHTS and CDR2 YDEGEE. CDR3 region: CASRSYGGAENTEAFF. The CDR3 nucleotides are TGTGCCAGCAGGAGCTATGGGGGGGCGGAGAACACTGAAGCTTTCTTT.

The rearrangement joins TRBV6-1 to TRBJ1-5; 8 bases match TRBD1. The CDR3 consists of 11 residues. CDR1 and CDR2 from the germline V gene are MNHNS and SASEGT. The junction had 10 bases not matched to a gene; V was cut back by 8 bases and J by 16 bases. The CDR3, as DNA: TGTGCCAGCGTGGAAGGACAGGGTCAACATTTT. This gives the protein CASVEGQGQHF.

This chain links TRBV27 with TRBJ1-2; D unclear. V was trimmed by 2 bases and J by 8 bases, leaving 15 bases between them. Germline loops: CDR1 MNHEY, CDR2 SMNVEV (reference sequence). The CDR3 covers 14 residues. CDR3 sequence (DNA): TGTGCCAGCAGTTTACGTGGCAGCCAAAAAGGCTACACCTTC. Protein product: CASSLRGSQKGYTF.

The chain carries TRBV19 and TRBJ2-7, with a tentative D call TRBD1 (6 bases). The germline CDR1 and CDR2 sequences are LNHDA and SQIVND (reference sequence). V was trimmed by 5 bases and J by 7 bases, leaving 9 bases between them. The CDR3 has 11 amino acids. CDR3 sequence: CASSDRIEQYF. In DNA, the CDR3 is TGTGCCAGTAGTGACAGGATTGAGCAGTACTTC.

The chain recombines TRBV4-3 with TRBJ2-1; D not certain. The germline V and J ends were trimmed by 0 bases and 0 bases, with 12 bases remaining between them. The CDR3 totals 17 residues. In germline, CDR1 is LGHNA, CDR2 YSLEER. In DNA form, the CDR3 reads TGCGCCAGCAGCCAAGAGGTGGCCCGGAGCTCCTACAATGAGCAGTTCTTC. Encoded protein: CASSQEVARSSYNEQFF.

The table lists this clone with a count of one. The rearrangement joins TRBV7-3 to TRBJ2-7; 11 bases are shared with TRBD1. This CDR3 is 17 amino acids long. Germline CDR1 SGHTA, CDR2 FQGTGA. J was trimmed by 6 bases and V by 0 bases; bases with no gene match: 10. As DNA, the CDR3 is TGTGCCAGCAGCTTAACAGGTCCCGGGACAGGGGGGACCGAGCAGTACTTC. This sequence encodes CASSLTGPGTGGTEQYF.

The rearrangement links TRBV4-1 to TRBJ2-3; 9 bases match TRBD2. Germline CDR1 and CDR2: MGHRA and YSYEKL. With V trimmed by 2 bases and J by 5 bases, 14 bases remained unmatched. This CDR3 contains 18 residues. The CDR3 loop reads CASSQPQGTSIQKDTQYF. CDR3 nucleotide sequence: TGCGCCAGCAGCCAACCCCAGGGGACTAGCATCCAGAAAGATACGCAGTATTTT.

The rearrangement joins TRBV5-6 to TRBJ2-7, with 7 bases identical to TRBD1. There are 13 residues in the CDR3. The germline V gene has CDR1 SGHDT and CDR2 YYEEEE. After removal of 2 bases from V and 2 bases from J, the junction contained 1 base not matched to a gene. For the CDR3, the DNA is TGTGCCAGCAGCTTACAGGGGACCTACGAGCAGTACTTC. Encoded protein: CASSLQGTYEQYF.

The J gene is TRBJ2-5, the V gene TRBV19, with TRBD1 identical over 10 bases. CDR3 length: 16 amino acids. Germline V gene sequence: CDR1 LNHDA, CDR2 SQIVND (reference sequence). Unmatched junction bases numbered 11, after V lost 6 bases and J lost 4 bases. This chain's CDR3 is CASRKRDRGSGETQYF. CDR3 DNA: TGTGCCAGTAGGAAAAGGGACAGGGGATCGGGAGAGACCCAGTACTTC.

CDR3 bases: TGTGCCTGGAGTGTGACTAAAAGAGTAGGGCAGCCCCAGCATTTT. Translating it yields CAWSVTKRVGQPQHF. The J gene is TRBJ1-5, the V gene TRBV30; D gene uncertain. CDR3 length: 15 residues. Germline V CDR1 and CDR2: GTSNPN, SVGIG (reference sequence). Deletions cut 0 bases from V and 7 bases from J, with 16 bases between.

V is TRBV29-1 and J is TRBJ2-2; tentatively, D is TRBD2 (6 bases). Per germline, CDR1 SQVTM and CDR2 ANQGSEA. The CDR3 consists of 14 residues. The V end was cut by 3 bases, the J end by 5 bases, with 13 bases between. Here the CDR3 reads CSVERGRRTGELFF. Here the CDR3 DNA reads TGCAGCGTTGAGAGAGGGAGGAGGACCGGGGAGCTGTTTTTT.

This chain links TRBV7-6 with TRBJ1-1; D unresolved. Trimming left V 5 bases short and J 4 bases short, with 14 bases between. The CDR3 extends over 14 amino acids. From germline, CDR1 is SGHVS and CDR2 FNYEAQ. The CDR3 sequence: CASSPQTSSTEAFF. For the CDR3, the DNA is TGTGCCAGCAGCCCCCAAACATCGTCCACTGAAGCTTTCTTT.

This chain links TRBV1 with TRBJ1-5; the listed D gene, TRBD1, was not tested against the DNA. TRBV1 is tagged as a pseudogene. The CDR3 loop spans 18 amino acids. The CDR3 DNA reads as TGCACCAGCAGCCAAGGGGTCGAAGACAGGGCCCGCAATCAGCCCCAGCATTTT. Translated: CTSSQGVEDRARNQPQHF.

The CDR3 protein is CASSFIPGELFF. CDR3 in DNA: TGTGCCAGCAGTTTTATTCCCGGGGAGCTGTTTTTT. This chain links TRBV28 with TRBJ2-2, with unresolved D. In germline, CDR1 is MDHEN, CDR2 SYDVKM. V lost 3 bases to trimming and J lost 6 bases, with 5 bases between them. The CDR3 sequence is 12 residues long.

The chain is built from TRBV5-1 and TRBJ2-1, with a possible D match to TRBD2 (7 bases). CDR3 length equals 17 residues. Trimming left V 4 bases short and J 10 bases short, with 27 bases between. Germline V lookup: CDR1 SGHRS, CDR2 YFSETQ. CDR3 DNA sequence: TGCGCCAGCAGCCCAAGGATAACGGGGGGCTCTTTCCAGGAGCAGTTCTTC. Amino acid sequence: CASSPRITGGSFQEQFF.

Comment on this clone: This same CDR3 is encoded by further DNA sequences in the sample. The chain links TRBV2 to TRBJ1-5, with 8 bases matching TRBD1. Germline-derived CDR1 and CDR2 are SNHLY and FYNNEI. CDR3 size: 13 residues. Trimming at V came to 8 bases and at J to 1 base, leaving 1 base not matched to a gene. The chain's CDR3 is CASGQGSNQPQHF. The DNA for the CDR3 is TGTGCCAGCGGACAGGGAAGCAATCAGCCCCAGCATTTT.

The rearrangement joins TRBV9 to TRBJ1-3; D call uncertain. Trimming removed 4 bases at V and 4 bases at J, with 15 bases between. Germline V lookup: CDR1 SGDLS, CDR2 YYNGEE. The CDR3 runs to 15 residues. The chain's CDR3 is CASSPSDSVGNTIYF. CDR3 DNA sequence: TGTGCCAGCAGCCCTAGCGACTCAGTGGGAAACACCATATATTTT.

The chain couples TRBV5-1 to TRBJ2-7, with a possible D match to TRBD2 (6 bases). V lost 4 bases to trimming and J lost 1 base, with 21 bases between them. The CDR3 is 17 amino acids. Germline CDR1 and CDR2: SGHRS and YFSETQ. The DNA of the CDR3 is TGCGCCAGCAGCAGGGCAGCTCCAGGGAGGCTTTCCTACGAGCAGTACTTC. Its translation is CASSRAAPGRLSYEQYF.

The rearrangement links TRBV5-1 to TRBJ1-4, with 9 positions matching TRBD1. CDR3 length: 15 amino acids. Trimming cost V 4 bases and J 7 bases; bases outside gene matches: 8. Germline loops: CDR1 SGHRS, CDR2 YFSETQ. This chain's CDR3 is CASSLGTGFLEKLFF. In DNA, the CDR3 is TGCGCCAGCAGCCTTGGGACAGGGTTTCTTGAAAAACTGTTTTTT.

The gene calls are TRBV6-5 and TRBJ2-5; tentative D call: TRBD1 (6 bases). V was shortened by 2 bases and J by 5 bases, with 18 bases between the two germline ends. CDR1 MNHEY and CDR2 SVGAGI come from the germline V gene. The CDR3 sequence is 16 residues long. CDR3 region: CASSYLGQSFGETQYF. The CDR3 coding sequence is TGTGCCAGCAGTTACCTAGGACAGTCCTTTGGGGAGACCCAGTACTTC.

The rearrangement uses TRBV6-1 and TRBJ2-3; 9 nucleotides line up with TRBD1. This CDR3 is built from 14 residues. Germline CDR1 is MNHNS and CDR2 is SASEGT. The V segment lost 8 bases and the J segment 7 bases; nucleotides outside the gene matches: 10. In DNA form, the CDR3 reads TGTGCCAGCGGAAAAACAGGGGGCAGCCATACGCAGTATTTT. Its translation: CASGKTGGSHTQYF.

J is TRBJ1-2 and V is TRBV5-5; no clear D. Germline V gene lookup returns CDR1 SGHKS and CDR2 YYEKEE (reference sequence). The CDR3 consists of 15 residues. Trimming took 4 bases from V and 1 from J, leaving 14 bases between them. CDR3: CASSTFNRINYGYTF. The CDR3 nucleotides read TGTGCCAGCAGCACTTTTAACAGAATTAACTATGGCTACACCTTC.

CDR3 DNA: TGTGCCAGCAGCCTTACAGGGGCGACCACCGGGGAGCTGTTTTTT. Residues: CASSLTGATTGELFF. The rearrangement joins TRBV7-2 to TRBJ2-2; 7 positions agree with TRBD1. V lost 5 bases, J lost 4 bases, and 7 bases stayed unmatched. The CDR3 sequence is 15 residues long. Looked up from germline, CDR1 is SGHTA and CDR2 is FQGNSA.